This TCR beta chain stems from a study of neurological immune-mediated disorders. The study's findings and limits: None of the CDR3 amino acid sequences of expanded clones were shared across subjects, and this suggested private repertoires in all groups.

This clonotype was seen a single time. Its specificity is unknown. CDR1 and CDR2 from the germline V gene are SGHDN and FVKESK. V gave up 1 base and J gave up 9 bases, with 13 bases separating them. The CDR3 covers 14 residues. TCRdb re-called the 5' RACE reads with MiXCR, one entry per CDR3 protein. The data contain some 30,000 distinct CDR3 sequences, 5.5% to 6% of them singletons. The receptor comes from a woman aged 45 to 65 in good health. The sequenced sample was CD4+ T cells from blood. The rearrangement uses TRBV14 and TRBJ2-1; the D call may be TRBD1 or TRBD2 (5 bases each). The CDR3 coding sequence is TGTGCCAGCAGCCAAGTTTACGGTGGGGGTGAGCAGTTCTTC. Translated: CASSQVYGGGEQFF.